These T cell receptor beta chains were read from a single sample in a study of blood T cell repertoires in COVID-19. Some clones are missing from TCRdb's copy, which holds only in-frame ones; the method was immunoSEQ multiplex PCR. Among approximately 230,000 clones, roughly three quarters were seen once, and the ten largest hold 3% to 4%. Sequencing input: peripheral blood. The receptors come from a middle-aged woman with active or convalescent COVID-19. Each CDR3 is given with its conserved first and last residue.

CASSLVGGRAEAFF 14 TRBV11-2
CASSEQAGGNSPLHF 15 TRBV25-1
CASALWTGSTDTQYF 15 TRBV6-5
CASSPELAETQYF 13 TRBV18
CASSFPHRGQETQYF 15 TRBV28
CASSGDRVQGYTF 13 TRBV2
CASSLIGTLPDYGYTF 16 TRBV19
CSASGAGGSGANVLTF 16 TRBV29-1
CASSRQGAQQYF 12 TRBV7-6
CASSTGTGRIETQYF 15 TRBV5-1
CASRKEGQDNQPQHF 15 TRBV2
CASSLGSWAEAFF 13 TRBV28
CASSPGTFSSSYEQYF 16 TRBV18
CASSLEGRGWGYTF 14 TRBV11-2
CASSWASNQPQHF 13 TRBV12-3/TRBV12-4
CASSKRGQGALLTGELFF 18 TRBV21-1
CASPTTGINTEAFF 14 TRBV2
CASSRRRFEKLFF 13 TRBV21-1
CASSEAGTGGSPQHF 15 TRBV6-4
CASSQVLGGAETGELFF 17 TRBV4-1
CASGLRGLYGYTF 13 TRBV6-5
CASSQGQGYGYTF 13 TRBV7-9
CASSARRGSVYGYTF 15 TRBV9
CASRKGQGVNYGYTF 15 TRBV5-1
CASSALASTDTQYF 14 TRBV6-4
CATSRVTARGTEAFF 15 TRBV15
CASSWSGGNQPQHF 14 TRBV5-1
CASSLAGTPNTEAFF 15 TRBV5-4
CASSLSRRGHEQFF 14 TRBV5-1
CASSFRDTNYEQYF 14 TRBV9
CASSSPRGSSGNTIYF 16 TRBV28
CASSEMGAAGNEKLFF 16 TRBV6-1
CASSRSSGNTIYF 13 TRBV12-3/TRBV12-4
CASSSTGGNTGELFF 15 TRBV7-9
CATSLGGGYTF 11 TRBV24-1
CASSYLGTGNGYTF 14 TRBV6-5
CASSRRSTEAFF 12 TRBV12-3/TRBV12-4
CASSSRGVNSPLHF 14 TRBV6-5
CASGGGGANQPQHF 14 TRBV7-9
CASSLRTGNSGANVLTF 17 TRBV19
CASSDTGHGNTIYF 14 TRBV2
CASSGQGAGGELFF 14 TRBV19
CASSRAGQGASEAFF 15 TRBV25-1
CATSRDDSRGGNQPQHF 17 TRBV15
CASSAIGGLTEAFF 14 TRBV6-4
CASSYQSGVGTGELFF 16 TRBV6-5
CASNRGTSEAFF 12 TRBV19
CASSKLKGVAKNIQYF 16 TRBV21-1
CASRERRNTEAFF 13 TRBV19
CASSQTGTSYGYTF 14 TRBV4-1
CASSQVQDRRNTEAFF 16 TRBV4-1
CAWSPPGTGYGYTF 14 TRBV30
CASSLISAGAYNEQFF 16 TRBV7-3
CASNQDSLTEAFF 13 TRBV19
CSVVGREGTEAFF 13 TRBV29-1